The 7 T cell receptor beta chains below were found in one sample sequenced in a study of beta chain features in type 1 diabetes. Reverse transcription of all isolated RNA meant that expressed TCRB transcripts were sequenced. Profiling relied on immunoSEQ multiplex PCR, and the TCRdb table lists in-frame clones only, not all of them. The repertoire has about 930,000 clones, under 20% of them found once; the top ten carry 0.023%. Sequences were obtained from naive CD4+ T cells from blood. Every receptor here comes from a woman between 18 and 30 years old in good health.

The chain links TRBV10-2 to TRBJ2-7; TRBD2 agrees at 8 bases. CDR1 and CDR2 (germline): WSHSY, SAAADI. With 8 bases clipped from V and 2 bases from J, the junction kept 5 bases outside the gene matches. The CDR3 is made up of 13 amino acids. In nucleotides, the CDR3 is TGCGCCAGCCGCGGACTAGCAGCCTACGAGCAGTACTTC. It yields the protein CASRGLAAYEQYF.

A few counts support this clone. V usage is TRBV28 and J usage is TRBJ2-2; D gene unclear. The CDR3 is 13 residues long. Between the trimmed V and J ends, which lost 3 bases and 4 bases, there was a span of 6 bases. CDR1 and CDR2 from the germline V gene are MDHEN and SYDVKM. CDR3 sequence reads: CASSFSATGELFF. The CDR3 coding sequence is TGTGCCAGCAGTTTTTCGGCCACCGGGGAGCTGTTTTTT.

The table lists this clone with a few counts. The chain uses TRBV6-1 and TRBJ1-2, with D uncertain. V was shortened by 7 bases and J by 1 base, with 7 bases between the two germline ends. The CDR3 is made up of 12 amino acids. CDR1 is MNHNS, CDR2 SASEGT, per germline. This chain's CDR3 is CASKWGNYGYTF. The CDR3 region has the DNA TGTGCCAGCAAGTGGGGTAACTATGGCTACACCTTC.

The CDR3 sequence is CASSLLAGVSNEQFF. DNA for the CDR3: TGTGCCAGCAGTTTACTAGCGGGAGTAAGCAATGAGCAGTTCTTC. The V call is TRBV7-6, the J call TRBJ2-1; 11 nucleotides line up with TRBD2. The CDR3 length is 15 residues. J was trimmed by 6 bases and V by 6 bases; bases with no gene match: 7. Per germline, CDR1 SGHVS and CDR2 FNYEAQ.

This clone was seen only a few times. The CDR3 sequence: CSARRLTEQYF. DNA of the CDR3: TGCAGTGCTAGAAGACTGACCGAGCAGTACTTC. The chain uses TRBV20-1 and TRBJ2-7; D ambiguous. There are 11 residues in the CDR3. Trimming removed 2 bases at V and 6 bases at J, with 8 bases between. The germline gives CDR1 DFQATT, CDR2 SNEGSKA (reference sequence).

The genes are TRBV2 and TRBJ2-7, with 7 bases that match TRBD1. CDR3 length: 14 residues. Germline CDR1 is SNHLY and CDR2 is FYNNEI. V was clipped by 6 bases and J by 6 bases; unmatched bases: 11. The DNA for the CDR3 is TGTGCCAGCAGGGAAACAGGGGATAAGGGCGAGCAGTACTTC. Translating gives CASRETGDKGEQYF.

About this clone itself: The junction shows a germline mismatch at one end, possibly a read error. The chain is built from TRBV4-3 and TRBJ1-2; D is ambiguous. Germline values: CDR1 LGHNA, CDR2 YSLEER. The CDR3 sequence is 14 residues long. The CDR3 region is CASSPEVALYRYTF. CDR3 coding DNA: TGCGCCAGCAGCCCCGAAGTGGCTCTCTATCGCTACACCTTC.